This TCR beta chain was recovered during a study of patients and donors after allogeneic stem cell transplantation. TCRdb reprocessed the RT-PCR reads via MiXCR and lists one record per CDR3 protein. The sample includes some 150,000 distinct CDR3 sequences, about two fifths seen only once; the top ten take 50%. Concerning this clonotype: Mismatch with germline at one junction end may stem from a read error.

There are 11 residues in the CDR3. Germline V CDR1 and CDR2: SGDLS, YYNGEE. V is TRBV9 and J is TRBJ2-1; 7 bases match TRBD1. Sequenced sample: blood, either unsorted or a sorted T cell fraction (not recorded which). The receptor was isolated from a human donor who was either an allogeneic HSCT recipient or a stem cell or donor lymphocyte infusion donor (not recorded which). It is not recorded whose cells these are; they may come from a transplant donor. The CDR3 bases are TGTGCCAGCAGAGAGGGGACAGACTTGATCTTC. Its protein is CASREGTDLIF. The complete variable domain, with remaining parts taken from reference TRBV9 and TRBJ2-1, reads DSGVTQTPKHLITATGQRVTLRCSPRSGDLSVYWYQQSLDQGLQFLIQYYNGEERAKGNILERFSAQQFPDLHSELNLSSLELGDSALYFCASREGTDLIFGPGTRLTVL.